This T cell receptor (beta chain) is from a study of beta chain features in type 1 diabetes. Across the study: Fewer than 140,000,000 sorted cells were examined across all samples. General study findings and limits: Individuals with type 1 diabetes displayed fewer insertions and more deletions at VDJ junctions. Type 1 diabetes patients had TCRB CDR3s that were shorter (moderately but significantly so) in all four CD4+ subsets.

Reverse transcribing all isolated RNA meant expressed TCRB transcripts were sequenced. The assay was immunoSEQ multiplex PCR, and TCRdb's table has in-frame clones only and misses some. The data contain about 160,000 clones, 7.8% of them seen just once; the ten biggest clones take up approximately 0.93%. This CDR3 region has 15 residues. Germline V gene data show CDR1 as LNHDA and CDR2 as SQIVND (reference sequence). The junction had 13 bases not matched to a gene; V was cut back by 11 bases and J by 11 bases. This clone came up a few times. Its antigen is as yet unknown. The chain links TRBV19 to TRBJ2-1; 15 positions match TRBD2. The TCR originated in a woman in her forties with type 1 diabetes. The sequenced material came from central memory CD4+ T cells from blood. This CDR3 reads CASEVPGLAGGQQFF. The CDR3 DNA sequence: TGTGCCTCCGAAGTCCCGGGACTAGCGGGGGGACAGCAGTTCTTC.